The present TCR beta chain was sequenced within a study of shared clonotypes between healthy human individuals. Findings and limits, study-wide: Clonotypes that were shared across a handful of donors made up around 5% of naive CD4 clonotypes. Naive subsets generally exceeded memory subsets in estimated richness. Non-shared clonotypes displayed generation probabilities falling below those of clonotypes present in all four donors.

In germline, CDR1 is MNHEY, CDR2 SVGAGI. Trimming cost V 10 bases and J 8 bases, with 18 bases left between them. The CDR3 is 12 amino acids. As concerns this clone: Its antigen remains unidentified.

Sequenced by immunoSEQ multiplex PCR; TCRdb stores in-frame clones only, minus some. This sample yields some 2.1 million clones, of which 85% to 95% are seen a single time; approximately 0.13% belongs to the top ten. The receptor comes from a man aged 18 to 30 in good health. J is TRBJ2-7 and V is TRBV6-5; D may correspond to TRBD1 or TRBD2 (5 bases each). The sequencing sample was made of naive CD4+ T cells sorted from blood. The subset here: CD45RA+ positively selected. CDR3 bases: TGTGCCATCGGGGACGGATCCTTGCAGCAGTACTTC. Translating it yields CAIGDGSLQQYF.